Here is one T cell receptor (beta chain) with its context. Here immunoSEQ multiplex PCR was the method, and the copy in TCRdb shows in-frame clones only, minus some. The table has about 95,000 clones, roughly four fifths seen once; the top ten hold 4% to 6%. Germline CDR1 SEHNR, CDR2 FQNEAQ (reference sequence). Trimming at V came to 3 bases and at J to 4 bases, leaving 11 bases not matched to a gene. The CDR3 is 16 residues long. The data are from a study of blood T cell repertoires in COVID-19. Across the whole study: In each case, the material was cDNA or gDNA derived from T cells, B-cell-depleted T cells, or PBMCs.

This rearrangement joins TRBV7-9 to TRBJ2-5, with TRBD2 matching over 7 bases. This TCR was sampled from a man older than 75 with COVID-19, enrolled during active disease. Sequencing was done on a sample of peripheral blood. As DNA, the CDR3 is TGTGCCAGCAGCTTCTCCTCTGGTGGGGGGGGAGAGACCCAGTACTTC. Protein: CASSFSSGGGGETQYF. Full variable domain (missing parts from reference TRBV7-9 and TRBJ2-5): DTGVSQNPRHKITKRGQNVTFRCDPISEHNRLYWYRQTLGQGPEFLTYFQNEAQLEKSRLLSDRFSAERPKGSFSTLEIQRTEQGDSAMYLCASSFSSGGGGETQYFGPGTRLLVL.